The clone carrying this TCR beta chain was seen many times. The antigen is unknown. Trimming removed 2 bases from V and 4 bases from J, with 21 bases in between. From germline, CDR1 is DFQATT and CDR2 SNEGSKA (reference sequence). The CDR3 is 17 amino acids. This sample is part of a study of HIV-infected patients and healthy controls. Whole-study findings and limits: HIV-infected patients shared fewer CDR3 sequences between individuals than healthy controls. During therapy, HIV-associated CDR3s fell significantly in frequency, while CMV-associated CDR3s did not change significantly.

Antiretroviral therapy had run roughly three months, about 14 weeks, before follow-up blood collection. Whole blood was used without fractionation, so all unsorted peripheral T cells were included. Reverse transcription used approximately 500 ng RNA and constant-region primers for alpha and beta. Separate chain-specific third strand synthesis with multiplexing indices produced the alpha and beta libraries. Each CDR3 protein is one row after TCRdb ran MiXCR on the 5' RACE reads. The top ten clones hold more than 15% of a sample with approximately 7,000 distinct CDR3 sequences, less than 9.5% of them seen once.

This TCR came from an adult with HIV infection. The chain couples TRBV20-1 to TRBJ2-1; D tentatively fits TRBD1 or TRBD2 (5 bases each). Sequences were derived from blood, sampled during antiretroviral therapy. CDR3 residues: CSARPTRGRGFYNEQFF. The CDR3, as DNA: TGCAGTGCTAGACCCACCCGGGGAAGGGGTTTTTACAATGAGCAGTTCTTC.